This TCR beta chain was captured in a study of Ad26.COV2.S vaccination and SARS-CoV-2 variants (dated by TCRdb to about 2021). Describing the broader study: Donors in the vaccine arm were drawn from COV1001, a multicentre, randomized, double-blind, placebo-controlled phase I-IIa trial testing Ad26.COV2.S in healthy adults. Investigators did not know the trial group allocation while performing experiments and assessing outcomes. A total of approximately 32 samples were included in the TCR-sequenced set, comprising around 19 Ad26.COV2.S vaccine recipients, 5 placebo recipients and 8 SARS-CoV-2 convalescent individuals. TCRbeta repertoire sequencing was used to assess the specificity and breadth of SARS-CoV-2-reactive T cell receptors after Ad26.COV2.S vaccination. Dosing of Ad26.COV2.S was intramuscular, at either 5x10^10 or 1x10^11 viral particles, delivered as one shot or as two shots spaced 56 days apart. Trial participants were randomized into five groups of five, in which low-dose or high-dose Ad26.COV2.S was given once or twice, or placebo was given on both occasions. General conclusions and limits of the study: After vaccination, spike-specific CD8+ and CD4+ T cell responses were reported to show substantial breadth. Non-spike TCR breadth was comparable between vaccine and placebo recipients, consistent with the vaccine containing only spike. The authors noted that total T cell responses may have been underestimated by the TCR breadth and depth analyses. Compared with placebo recipients, Ad26.COV2.S recipients showed higher spike-specific TCR breadth (P = 0.0014). The study lacked the statistical power to compare responses across vaccine doses or regimens.

A remark on this clone: No cognate antigen has been identified for it. Base qualities are not at hand, and no much larger clone is one base apart. The sample has other DNA sequences that encode this CDR3 too.

Interpreted using the paper, the treatment or condition label stands for: some 20 received Ad26.COV2.S at low or high dose, single or two shots; several received placebo; per-sample allocation not given. Repertoires of vaccine and placebo recipients were sequenced from samples taken on day 63 after the first injection. In Cohort 1b, about 27 adults aged 18-55 years were enrolled at a single site in Boston, USA, between 29 July and 7 August 2020. Ad26.COV2.S consisted of a replication-incompetent adenovirus type 26 vector by which a prefusion-stabilized SARS-CoV-2 spike protein from the original Wuhan strain was expressed. The germline V gene encodes CDR1 SGHTA and CDR2 FQGTGA. A distance of 5 bases separates the germline ends of V and J, which lose 1 base and 7 bases respectively. The CDR3 starts with the cysteine, ends with the phenylalanine, and has 12 residues. The CDR3 DNA has 36 bases and is translated from base 1.

TCRbeta CDR3 regions were sequenced with the immunoSEQ Assay. After extraction, genomic DNA underwent amplification by bias-controlled multiplex PCR, followed by high-throughput sequencing. The original methods were these. To quantify the absolute abundance of each unique TCRbeta CDR3 region, sequences were collapsed and filtered. Usable DNA was measured by amplifying reference genes present in all nucleated cells, and TCRbeta template counts were normalized to that usable DNA to estimate T cell fraction. Repertoire TCRs were annotated as SARS-CoV-2-specific by exact matching of V gene, CDR3 amino acid sequence and J gene to a known reactive TCR set. The reference SARS-CoV-2 TCR set was derived from MIRA and filtered for enrichment in COVID-19-positive ImmuneCODE repertoires, a step that removed public or cross-reactive TCRs. Drawing on the MIRA antigens, annotated TCRs were analysed further at the level of specific ORF or position within ORF. Depth was the summed frequency of annotated unique rearrangements, while breadth was defined as annotated unique rearrangements over total unique productive rearrangements. Group comparisons of TCR breadth used two-sided Wilcoxon rank-sum tests. Entries here come from immuneACCESS through TCRdb and include only in-frame sequences with V and J called. Some clones fail to appear in such tables; in the studies checked, an unresolved V gene covers under half of the shortfall, and the cause of the remainder is unknown. That table gives V, J and clone size, and the DNA gave D and trimming. The sample has roughly 700,000 clones on record, about 89% of them singletons. The leading ten clones occupy about 1.5% of the sample.

The source is a person between 18 and 65 years old who received the Ad26.COV2.S COVID-19 vaccine or a placebo. The sample here was peripheral blood, taken in a trial of Ad26.COV2.S vaccine versus placebo. The rearranged chain carries TRBV7-3 and TRBJ2-1; the D gene cannot be named for sure. The CDR3 here reads CASSLNGNEQFF. The nucleotide sequence reads TGTGCCAGCAGCTTAAATGGAAATGAGCAGTTCTTC.